Each of the 5 T cell receptor beta chains below was sequenced from the same sample in a study of identical twins. Each CDR3 protein gets one entry after TCRdb re-called the 5' RACE reads with MiXCR. This sample has hundreds of thousands of distinct CDR3 sequences, with roughly 7.2% found just once. This sample also belongs to another study, concerning yellow fever vaccine responses in identical twins.

Sequencing used PBMCs. The receptors shown here come from a woman under 30 in good health.

The rearrangement uses TRBV5-5 and TRBJ2-7, with unresolved D. The CDR3 has 15 residues. Per the germline V gene, CDR1 is SGHKS and CDR2 is YYEKEE (reference sequence). V lost 5 bases and J lost 2, with 17 bases in between. CDR3 sequence: CASSKGKFITYEQYF. CDR3 DNA: TGTGCCAGCAGTAAAGGGAAGTTCATCACCTACGAGCAGTACTTC.

The chain uses TRBV27 and TRBJ2-1; TRBD2 matches at 11 bases. Germline V gene data show CDR1 as MNHEY and CDR2 as SMNVEV (reference sequence). CDR3 size: 17 residues. J was trimmed by 7 bases and V by 10 bases; bases with no gene match: 18. Here the CDR3 reads CATTGTSGVPGRNEQFF. The CDR3 DNA is TGTGCCACAACCGGGACTAGCGGAGTCCCCGGGAGAAATGAGCAGTTCTTC.

V usage is TRBV29-1 and J usage is TRBJ1-5; D not certain. Germline V gene lookup returns CDR1 SQVTM and CDR2 ANQGSEA. Trimming cost V 3 bases and J 4 bases, with 10 bases left between them. CDR3 length: 13 residues. The CDR3 reads CSVEWAVNQPQHF. CDR3 in DNA: TGCAGCGTTGAGTGGGCAGTAAATCAGCCCCAGCATTTT.

This chain joins TRBV14 and TRBJ2-1; possibly TRBD1 for D (5 bases). The CDR3 runs 13 residues. Trimming removed 3 bases from V and 9 bases from J, with 12 bases in between. From germline, CDR1 is SGHDN and CDR2 FVKESK. CDR3 region: CASSHRGSGEQFF. CDR3 nucleotide sequence: TGTGCCAGCAGCCATAGGGGATCGGGTGAGCAGTTCTTC.

This clonotype occurred a few times. The rearrangement links TRBV28 to TRBJ2-3, with D tentatively TRBD1 or TRBD2 (5 bases each). This CDR3 spans 15 amino acids. In germline, CDR1 is MDHEN, CDR2 SYDVKM. V was trimmed by 6 bases and J by 3 bases, leaving 16 bases between them. CDR3 in DNA: TGTGCCAGCAGGGGGATGGGGCGGGTGACAGATACGCAGTATTTT. Translated: CASRGMGRVTDTQYF.